These 3 T cell receptor beta chains originate from one sample sequenced in a study of blood T cell repertoires in COVID-19. Sequencing was performed with immunoSEQ multiplex PCR; in TCRdb, only in-frame clones are kept and a portion is missing. Among about 190,000 clones, 78% were seen once, and the ten largest hold 2.5% to 3%. Material: peripheral blood. These receptors were taken from a woman older than 75 with active or convalescent COVID-19.

The chain couples TRBV11-2 to TRBJ2-3; 10 nucleotides align to TRBD2. From germline, CDR1 is SGHAT and CDR2 FQNNGV. The junction had 5 bases not matched to a gene; V was cut back by 2 bases and J by 6 bases. There are 15 residues in the CDR3. The chain's CDR3 is CASSLNLAGVDTQYF. The CDR3 nucleotides read TGTGCCAGCAGCTTAAATCTAGCGGGGGTGGATACGCAGTATTTT.

The CDR3 coding sequence is TGTGCCAGCAGCTTAGGGCACCATACCGGGGAGCTGTTTTTT. Protein sequence: CASSLGHHTGELFF. The chain recombines TRBV7-8 with TRBJ2-2; D is unresolved. Between the trimmed V and J ends, which lost 1 base and 5 bases, there was a span of 8 bases. CDR3 length: 14 amino acids. The germline V gene has CDR1 SGHVS and CDR2 FQNEAQ.

The table lists this clone with a few counts. The gene calls are TRBV19 and TRBJ2-1, with D perhaps matching TRBD2 (6 bases). Trimming removed 4 bases at V and 6 bases at J, with 16 bases between. The CDR3 length is 15 residues. CDR1 LNHDA and CDR2 SQIVND come from the germline V gene (reference sequence). DNA for the CDR3: TGTGCCAGTAGTAAAGTCGGGGGTAGGGGCAATGAGCAGTTCTTC. Translated, it gives CASSKVGGRGNEQFF. The full variable domain, with the rest looked up from reference TRBV19 and TRBJ2-1, is DGGITQSPKYLFRKEGQNVTLSCEQNLNHDAMYWYRQDPGQGLRLIYYSQIVNDFQKGDIAEGYSVSREKKESFPLTVTSAQKNPTAFYLCASSKVGGRGNEQFFGPGTRLTVL.